The entry that follows covers one T cell receptor (beta chain) sequence. Its antigen is not known. This sample is part of a study of memory CD4+ T cells and cytomegalovirus serostatus. Study-level information: Donors were healthy Belgian adults, about ten CMV seropositive and around 23 seronegative. General observations from the study: CD4+ memory repertoires contained about two fifths of the roughly 160 reported CMV TCRbeta sequences.

Libraries were prepared by immunoSEQ multiplex PCR; TCRdb keeps only in-frame clonotypes and omits some of them. The data hold approximately 30,000 clones, with around 76% observed a single time. Single viable CD3+CD4+CD8-CD45RO+ cells were sorted as the memory CD4+ T cells. Material: memory CD4+ T cells from blood. The sequence was collected from an adult in good health and CMV-seronegative. Some clones in this sample may be carry-over from other donors' samples.

In DNA, the CDR3 is TGTGCCAGCTCACCACTAAAGACAGGTAGCACAGATACGCAGTATTTT. Translating gives CASSPLKTGSTDTQYF. V and J are TRBV18 and TRBJ2-3, with TRBD1 as a possible D gene (6 bases). V gave up 1 base and J gave up 0 bases, with 11 bases separating them. From germline, CDR1 is KGHSH and CDR2 LQKENI. The CDR3 loop spans 16 amino acids.